This TCR beta chain stems from a study of cytomegalovirus exposure and HLA in healthy donors (dated by TCRdb to 2016 to 2017). Turning to the overall study: The approximately 710 repertoires of the first cohort and the 95 to 150 validation repertoires were produced on the same platform, according to a later analysis. Besides the first cohort of roughly 700 subjects, a separate validation cohort made up of 120 different subjects was used. High-throughput TCR immunosequencing, statistical association of individual TCRs with disease status, and machine learning were combined to predict cytomegalovirus infection status. The study was designed to test whether signatures of past pathogen exposure could be identified by cataloging public T cell receptors. What the study reported, not specific to this receptor: In both the original and validation cohorts, the classifier was reported to diagnose cytomegalovirus status with high specificity and sensitivity. A later analysis found that TCRs clustered in the first cohort also tended to co-occur in the roughly 120 validation repertoires, with 94% of cluster scores above 0. The validation cohort had no HLA typing available for a later analysis, so co-occurrence within that cohort was assessed over all 130 or so repertoires. In the study, approximately 160 TCR beta chains were listed as associated with cytomegalovirus. The authors suggested that the approach could potentially be extended to other disease states and immunological phenotypes. In vitro tests confirmed that three of the cytomegalovirus-associated TCR beta chains recognize cytomegalovirus antigens. Across donors, most TCR sequences were observed very rarely, whereas some public TCRs were present in many individuals.

The library relied on the immunoSEQ multiplex PCR assay. On the study's bioinformatics: A statistical classification framework was built to diagnose cytomegalovirus status from the catalog of TCR beta chain sequences. This immuneACCESS table, as held by TCRdb, lists in-frame sequences with V and J called but not all clones. Of the missing ones, under half trace to an unresolved V gene in checked studies; the others have no known cause. From that table come the V and J calls and clone size; the DNA was used to work out D and trimming. This sample gives some 120,000 clones in total; roughly 94% of them show up just once. Around 1.2% of the sample is in the top ten clones. In the germline V gene, CDR1 corresponds to SGHTA and CDR2 to FQGNSA. From its cysteine to its phenylalanine, the CDR3 spans 14 amino acids. The kept DNA is CDR3 alone, 42 bases in frame from the first base. Trimming removed 4 bases from V and 1 base from J, leaving 7 bases between the germline ends.

Note on this clone: No cognate antigen has been identified for it. No quality values exist for individual bases; no much larger clone is one base distant.

Donors formed part of the validation cohort, which comprised over a hundred subjects and was distinct from the first cohort of some 700 subjects. The TCR comes from a woman younger than 35 in good health and CMV-seronegative. The chain is made from TRBV7-2 and TRBJ2-2; the D gene cannot be resolved reliably. Material: PBMCs. This receptor has the CDR3 CASSWAENTGELFF. The nucleotide sequence is given as TGTGCCAGCAGCTGGGCAGAGAACACCGGGGAGCTGTTTTTT.